What follows are 28 T cell receptor beta chains derived from one specimen sequenced in a study of shared clonotypes between healthy human individuals. Clones were sequenced by immunoSEQ multiplex PCR, and TCRdb holds only the in-frame ones, with some missing. The sample comprises approximately 530,000 clones, roughly 95% of which are singletons, and around 0.066% rests with the top ten. Sequencing was performed on naive CD4+ T cells sorted from blood. Subset given: CD45RA+ positively selected. The origin of the receptors is a woman aged 25 to 39 in good health.

The rearrangement links TRBV7-8 to TRBJ2-1, with TRBD2 matching over 10 bases. This CDR3 comprises 17 residues. Losses at the gene ends were 1 base for V and 9 bases for J; bases not matched to a gene: 12. Looked up from germline, CDR1 is SGHVS and CDR2 is FQNEAQ. The CDR3 DNA sequence: TGTGCCAGCAGCTTAGTTTGGGGGCTAGCGGGAGATGGTGAGCAGTTCTTC. This gives the protein CASSLVWGLAGDGEQFF.

DNA for the CDR3: TGCGCCAGCAGCTTGGCCGTTACAGGACCCCTCGGGGAGCTGTTTTTT. It codes for CASSLAVTGPLGELFF. The chain combines TRBV5-1 with TRBJ2-2, with a weak D call TRBD1 (5 bases). The CDR3 runs to 16 residues. CDR1 and CDR2 from the germline V gene are SGHRS and YFSETQ. V lost 0 bases and J lost 7, with 16 bases in between.

This chain joins TRBV7-8 and TRBJ2-3, with D unresolved. V shed 5 bases and J shed 5 bases, with 17 bases lying between them. In germline, CDR1 is SGHVS, CDR2 FQNEAQ. The CDR3 loop spans 15 amino acids. Here the CDR3 reads CASSPARTRLDTQYF. In nucleotides, the CDR3 is TGTGCCAGCAGCCCCGCCCGGACCCGGCTAGATACGCAGTATTTT.

The V and J genes are TRBV11-1 and TRBJ2-5; 8 bases are a match to TRBD1. This CDR3 has 16 residues. Germline-derived CDR1 and CDR2 are SGHAT and FQDESV (reference sequence). Trimming removed 4 bases from V and 5 bases from J; junction bases left unmatched: 12. CDR3 sequence reads: CASSSLPQGAGETQYF. The CDR3 nucleotides are TGTGCCAGCAGCTCGCTTCCTCAGGGGGCGGGGGAGACCCAGTACTTC.

Of note for this clone: Other DNA sequences in the same sample also yield this CDR3. This rearrangement joins TRBV10-3 to TRBJ2-5; D perhaps matches TRBD2 (6 bases). Germline CDR1 is ENHRY and CDR2 is SYGVKD. The CDR3 has 12 amino acids. V lost 2 bases to trimming and J lost 5 bases, with 6 bases between them. This CDR3 reads CAISEREETQYF. The CDR3 bases are TGTGCCATCAGTGAGCGGGAGGAGACCCAGTACTTC.

J is TRBJ2-6 and V is TRBV5-4; no definite D call. Trimming left V 2 bases short and J 2 bases short, with 5 bases between. Germline CDR1 is SGHNT and CDR2 is YYREEE (reference sequence). The CDR3 is 14 residues long. CDR3 protein: CASSLTTGANVLTF. CDR3 DNA sequence: TGTGCCAGCAGCTTAACAACTGGGGCCAACGTCCTGACTTTC.

The chain has TRBV18 and TRBJ1-5; unclear D gene. The CDR3 sequence is 15 residues long. Trimming left V 3 bases short and J 3 bases short, with 12 bases between. Germline CDR1 reads KGHSH; CDR2 reads LQKENI. CDR3 region: CASSPLDGSNQPQHF. CDR3 nucleotide sequence: TGTGCCAGCTCACCTTTGGACGGCTCCAATCAGCCCCAGCATTTT.

The V and J genes are TRBV19 and TRBJ2-7, with 7 bases fitting TRBD2. Trimming cost V 4 bases and J 7 bases; bases outside gene matches: 7. This CDR3 contains 13 residues. CDR1 LNHDA and CDR2 SQIVND come from the germline V gene (reference sequence). CDR3 nucleotide sequence: TGTGCCAGTAGTAGCGGGAGCTCCTTAGAGCAGTACTTC. Its protein is CASSSGSSLEQYF.

The chain's CDR3 is CASRIGGASYGYTF. In DNA, the CDR3 is TGTGCCAGCAGAATAGGGGGCGCCAGCTATGGCTACACCTTC. V gene TRBV28 combines with J gene TRBJ1-2, with 7 bases aligning to TRBD1. The germline V gene has CDR1 MDHEN and CDR2 SYDVKM. J gave up 4 bases and V 6 bases, and 8 bases lay outside the gene matches. The CDR3 sequence is 14 residues long.

The CDR3 region has the DNA TGTGCCAGCAGTTCCGGGACAGGAACAGATACGCAGTATTTT. As protein: CASSSGTGTDTQYF. The chain couples TRBV2 to TRBJ2-3, with TRBD1 matching 8 bases. Germline values: CDR1 SNHLY, CDR2 FYNNEI. J lost 3 bases, V lost 5 bases, and 4 bases had no gene match. The CDR3 is 14 residues long. Together with reference TRBV2 and TRBJ2-3, the CDR3 gives the full variable domain: EPEVTQTPSHQVTQMGQEVILRCVPISNHLYFYWYRQILGQKVEFLVSFYNNEISEKSEIFDDQFSVERPDGSNFTLKIRSTKLEDSAMYFCASSSGTGTDTQYFGPGTRLTVL.

This chain links TRBV27 with TRBJ2-7; D gene unclear. V was clipped by 4 bases and J by 9 bases, with 16 bases between them. The CDR3 is 13 residues long. Germline assignment: CDR1 MNHEY and CDR2 SMNVEV (reference sequence). This CDR3 reads CASSSIYSGGQYF. CDR3 DNA sequence: TGTGCCAGCAGTTCAATATACTCCGGCGGGCAGTACTTC.

The chain joins TRBV11-2 to TRBJ2-3; 8 bases line up with TRBD2. The V gene end was trimmed by 2 bases and the J gene end by 4 bases; junction bases not matched to a gene: 5. Per germline, CDR1 SGHAT and CDR2 FQNNGV. The CDR3 contains 15 residues. CDR3 loop: CASSLSGSGPDTQYF. The CDR3 DNA is TGTGCCAGCAGCTTAAGCGGGAGCGGCCCAGATACGCAGTATTTT.

This chain connects TRBV10-1 to TRBJ1-4; tentatively, D is TRBD1 (5 bases). Germline CDR1 WNHNN, CDR2 SYGVQD (reference sequence). Deletions cut 0 bases from V and 6 bases from J, with 14 bases between. CDR3 size: 16 residues. The CDR3 DNA follows: TGCGCCAGCAGTGAGTCGCCAGGGCTTGTCCATGAAAAACTGTTTTTT. Translating gives CASSESPGLVHEKLFF.

This sequence joins TRBV14 and TRBJ2-1; 7 bases agree with TRBD2. Germline loops: CDR1 SGHDN, CDR2 FVKESK. This CDR3 comprises 14 residues. J gave up 4 bases and V 6 bases, and 6 bases lay outside the gene matches. The CDR3 DNA reads TGTGCCAGCAGTAATCTCGGGGGGTACAATGAGCAGTTCTTC. Translated: CASSNLGGYNEQFF.

The chain uses TRBV19 and TRBJ2-4, with 8 nucleotides matching TRBD2. J was trimmed by 0 bases and V by 4 bases; bases with no gene match: 2. CDR1 LNHDA and CDR2 SQIVND come from the germline V gene (reference sequence). This CDR3 region has 15 residues. In nucleotides, the CDR3 is TGTGCCAGTAGTAACCTAGCGGGAGCCAAAAACATTCAGTACTTC. Translated: CASSNLAGAKNIQYF.

As concerns this clone: The sample holds other DNA sequences that translate to the same CDR3. The chain couples TRBV5-1 to TRBJ1-3; no clear D gene. Germline CDR1 and CDR2: SGHRS and YFSETQ. CDR3 size: 14 residues. Trimming removed 0 bases from V and 0 bases from J, with 4 bases in between. The chain's CDR3 is CASSLADSGNTIYF. DNA of the CDR3: TGCGCCAGCAGCTTGGCGGACTCTGGAAACACCATATATTTT.

This rearrangement joins TRBV4-2 to TRBJ2-1; weak D call: TRBD2 (6 bases). The ends were cut back, 0 bases at V and 5 bases at J, with 17 bases in the middle. In germline, CDR1 is LGHNA, CDR2 YNFKEQ. This CDR3 is built from 17 residues. The CDR3, as DNA: TGTGCCAGCAGCCAAGAGGGGGGTAGCGGAGATAACAATGAGCAGTTCTTC. It specifies CASSQEGGSGDNNEQFF.

The rearrangement uses TRBV23-1 and TRBJ1-5; D is ambiguous. TRBV23-1 is marked as an open reading frame, function uncertain. This CDR3 is built from 11 residues. The V end lost 3 bases, the J end lost 13 bases, and 10 bases lay between the germline ends. This chain's CDR3 is CASSHRAVQHF. The CDR3 DNA reads as TGCGCCAGCAGTCATAGGGCAGTTCAGCATTTT.

The chain uses TRBV21-1 and TRBJ1-5. TRBV21-1 constitutes a pseudogene. This CDR3 has 15 residues. CDR3: CASSKRVREDQPQHF. CDR3 DNA sequence: TGTGCCAGCAGCAAACGAGTTAGGGAGGATCAGCCCCAGCATTTT.

The gene calls are TRBV19 and TRBJ1-3; TRBD1 aligns across 10 bases. Germline assignment: CDR1 LNHDA and CDR2 SQIVND (reference sequence). The CDR3 runs to 13 residues. Trimming removed 4 bases from V and 8 bases from J; junction bases left unmatched: 2. CDR3 region: CASSTGQGDTIYF. In DNA, the CDR3 is TGTGCCAGTAGTACAGGACAGGGGGACACCATATATTTT.

This rearrangement joins TRBV19 to TRBJ2-3, with 8 bases identical to TRBD1. Germline V gene lookup returns CDR1 LNHDA and CDR2 SQIVND (reference sequence). The J segment lost 0 bases and the V segment lost 3 bases, leaving 2 bases of the junction unmatched. This CDR3 comprises 15 residues. CDR3 sequence: CASSMWTGSTDTQYF. The DNA of the CDR3 is TGTGCCAGTAGTATGTGGACAGGGAGCACAGATACGCAGTATTTT.

The V gene is TRBV15, the J gene TRBJ1-1; tentatively, D is TRBD1 (6 bases). The CDR3 loop spans 17 amino acids. Trimming stripped 5 bases from V and 0 bases from J, with 19 bases between. Germline CDR1 reads LNHNV; CDR2 reads YYDKDF (reference sequence). CDR3 coding DNA: TGTGCCACCAGCTCCCGAAGGGCAGGGGTTCTGAACACTGAAGCTTTCTTT. Protein product: CATSSRRAGVLNTEAFF.

This clone was detected only a few times. CDR3 region: CASGPTGIGNTIYF. The CDR3 DNA follows: TGTGCCAGCGGCCCGACAGGAATAGGAAACACCATATATTTT. The chain links TRBV27 to TRBJ1-3; D perhaps matches TRBD1 (6 bases). Per the germline V gene, CDR1 is MNHEY and CDR2 is SMNVEV (reference sequence). The V end was cut by 8 bases, the J end by 4 bases, with 15 bases between. CDR3 size: 14 residues.

This sequence joins TRBV5-6 and TRBJ2-5, with D unclear. CDR3 length: 15 amino acids. Germline assignment: CDR1 SGHDT and CDR2 YYEEEE. V was clipped by 1 base and J by 4 bases, with 14 bases between them. CDR3 amino acids: CASSLRGSVGETQYF. CDR3 bases: TGTGCCAGCAGCTTGCGAGGTTCGGTAGGAGAGACCCAGTACTTC. The variable domain in full, completed from reference TRBV5-6 and TRBJ2-5, reads DAGVTQSPTHLIKTRGQQVTLRCSPKSGHDTVSWYQQALGQGPQFIFQYYEEEERQRGNFPDRFSGHQFPNYSSELNVNALLLGDSALYLCASSLRGSVGETQYFGPGTRLLVL.

This clone appeared once. V usage is TRBV28 and J usage is TRBJ2-7; tentatively, D is TRBD2 (6 bases). V was trimmed by 4 bases and J by 0 bases, leaving 19 bases between them. The CDR3 length is 17 residues. In germline, CDR1 is MDHEN, CDR2 SYDVKM. CDR3 in amino acids: CASSSPLAGKSSYEQYF. The CDR3 DNA reads TGTGCCAGCAGTTCACCACTAGCAGGGAAGAGCTCCTACGAGCAGTACTTC.

The V gene is TRBV28, the J gene TRBJ2-7, with D maybe TRBD2 (5 bases). V gave up 6 bases and J gave up 11 bases, with 14 bases separating them. The CDR3 runs 11 residues. Germline values: CDR1 MDHEN, CDR2 SYDVKM. CDR3 in DNA: TGTGCCAGCAGCCATCTTGAGGGCGAGTACTTC. It is translated as CASSHLEGEYF.

Here the CDR3 reads CASSPAGGSQPQHF. The DNA for the CDR3 is TGTGCCAGCAGTCCTGCGGGGGGCAGTCAGCCCCAGCATTTT. The rearrangement uses TRBV28 and TRBJ1-5; tentatively, D is TRBD1 (6 bases). From germline, CDR1 is MDHEN and CDR2 SYDVKM. Trimming pared 5 bases from V and 6 bases from J, leaving 14 bases between. There are 14 residues in the CDR3.

The chain links TRBV5-4 to TRBJ1-4; the D is unclear. The CDR3 length is 15 residues. With 1 base removed from V and 0 bases from J, the gap between germline ends came to 7 bases. Germline V CDR1 and CDR2: SGHNT, YYREEE (reference sequence). CDR3 sequence (DNA): TGTGCCAGCAGCTTGAATTCGGCAACTAATGAAAAACTGTTTTTT. Translated, it gives CASSLNSATNEKLFF.